The source of this TCR beta chain is a study of identical twins. Ten or more counts support this clonotype. TCRdb called the 5' RACE reads again in MiXCR, with one record for every CDR3 protein. In the table there are some 190,000 distinct CDR3 sequences, less than 20% of which are singletons. Germline V gene lookup returns CDR1 SGHRS and CDR2 YFSETQ. Trimming stripped 4 bases from V and 5 bases from J, with 15 bases between. The CDR3 runs to 15 residues. This same sample was also part of a study on T cells expressing NK-cell markers.

The sequence came from a woman under 30 in good health. The V gene is TRBV5-1, the J gene TRBJ2-2, with no clear D. Sequencing was done on a sample of CD8+ T cells sorted from blood. The CDR3 protein is CASSLGPRRTGELFF. The CDR3 nucleotides read TGCGCCAGCAGCCTTGGGCCCCGACGAACCGGGGAGCTGTTTTTT.